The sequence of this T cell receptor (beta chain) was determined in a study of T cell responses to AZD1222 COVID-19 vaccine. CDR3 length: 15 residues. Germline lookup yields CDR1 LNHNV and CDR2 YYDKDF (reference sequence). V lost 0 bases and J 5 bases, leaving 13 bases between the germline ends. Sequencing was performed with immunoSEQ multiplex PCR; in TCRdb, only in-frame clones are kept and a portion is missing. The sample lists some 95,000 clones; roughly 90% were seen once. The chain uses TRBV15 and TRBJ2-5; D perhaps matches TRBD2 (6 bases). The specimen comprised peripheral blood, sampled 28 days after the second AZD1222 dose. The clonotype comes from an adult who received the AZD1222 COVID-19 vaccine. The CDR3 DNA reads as TGTGCCACCAGCAGAGATTTGGGGGGTTCGGAGACCCAGTACTTC. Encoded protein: CATSRDLGGSETQYF.